Below, one T cell receptor beta chain is given with its context. Trimming removed 2 bases from V and 2 bases from J; junction bases left unmatched: 5. CDR1 is SGHTA, CDR2 FQGTGA, per germline. The CDR3 extends over 16 amino acids. Original handling: Reference gene primer amplification in the assay estimated nucleated cell counts. The repertoire was sequenced with immunoSEQ multiplex PCR; TCRdb's copy has only in-frame clones and lacks some. Clone size and V and J calls were adopted from that table, with D and trimming inferred from the DNA. The sample yields 200,000 to 250,000 clones, nearly 90% seen once. This record belongs to a study of blood T cell repertoires in COVID-19. Background on the study: Some COVID-19 samples were acute and others convalescent; all came from the United States, Italy and Spain. From T cells, B-cell-depleted T cells, or PBMCs came the material, which was cDNA or gDNA.

This rearrangement joins TRBV7-3 to TRBJ2-3; 9 bases are a match to TRBD2. The clonotype comes from a woman under 30 who had recovered from COVID-19. Sequences were obtained from peripheral blood. The CDR3 bases are TGTGCCAGCAGCTTATTCGCTAGCGGGGTCACAGATACGCAGTATTTT. The encoded protein is CASSLFASGVTDTQYF.